This T cell receptor beta chain was captured in a study of T cells in localized non-small cell lung cancer. From germline, CDR1 is MDHEN and CDR2 SYDVKM. Unmatched junction bases numbered 5, after V lost 0 bases and J lost 5 bases. This CDR3 contains 16 residues. Here immunoSEQ multiplex PCR was the method, and the copy in TCRdb shows in-frame clones only, minus some. The sample lists around 2,600 clones; about 48% were seen once. The chain combines TRBV28 with TRBJ1-1; 11 nucleotides line up with TRBD1. This sequence was found in a woman aged 40-69 years with stage II squamous cell lung carcinoma. Material: lung tumor tissue, obtained before any cancer treatment. CDR3: CASSLWGTGGATEAFF. Written as DNA, the CDR3 is TGTGCCAGCAGTTTATGGGGGACAGGGGGTGCGACTGAAGCTTTCTTT.